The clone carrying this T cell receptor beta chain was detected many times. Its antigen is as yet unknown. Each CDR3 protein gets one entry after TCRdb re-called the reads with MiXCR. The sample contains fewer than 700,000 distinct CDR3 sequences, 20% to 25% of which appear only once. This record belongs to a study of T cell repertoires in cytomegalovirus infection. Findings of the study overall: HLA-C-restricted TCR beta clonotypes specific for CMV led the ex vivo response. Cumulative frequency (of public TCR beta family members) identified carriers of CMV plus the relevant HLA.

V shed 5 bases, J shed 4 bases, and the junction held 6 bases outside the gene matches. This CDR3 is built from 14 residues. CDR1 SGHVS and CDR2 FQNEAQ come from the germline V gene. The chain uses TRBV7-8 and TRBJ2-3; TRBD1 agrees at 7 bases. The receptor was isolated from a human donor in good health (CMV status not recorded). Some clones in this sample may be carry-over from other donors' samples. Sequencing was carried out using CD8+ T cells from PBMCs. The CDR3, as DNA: TGTGCCAGCAGCCGGACAGGCCCCCCAGATACGCAGTATTTT. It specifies CASSRTGPPDTQYF.